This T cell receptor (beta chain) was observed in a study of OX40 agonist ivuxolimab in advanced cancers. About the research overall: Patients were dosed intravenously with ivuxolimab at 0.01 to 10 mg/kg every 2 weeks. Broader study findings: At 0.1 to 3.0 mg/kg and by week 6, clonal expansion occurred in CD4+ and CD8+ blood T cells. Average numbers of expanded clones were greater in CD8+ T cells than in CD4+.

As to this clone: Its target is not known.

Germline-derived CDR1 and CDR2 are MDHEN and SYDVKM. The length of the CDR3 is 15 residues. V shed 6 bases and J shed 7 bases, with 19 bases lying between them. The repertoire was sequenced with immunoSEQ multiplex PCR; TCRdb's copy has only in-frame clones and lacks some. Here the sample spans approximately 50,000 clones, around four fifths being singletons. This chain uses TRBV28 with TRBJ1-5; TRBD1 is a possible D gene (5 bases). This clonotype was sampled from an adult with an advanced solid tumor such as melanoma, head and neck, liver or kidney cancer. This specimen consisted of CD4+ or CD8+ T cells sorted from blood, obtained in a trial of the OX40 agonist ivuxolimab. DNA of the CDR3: TGTGCCAGCAGCCCTCTCGGGGCTGGAAACCAGCCCCAGCATTTT. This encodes CASSPLGAGNQPQHF.